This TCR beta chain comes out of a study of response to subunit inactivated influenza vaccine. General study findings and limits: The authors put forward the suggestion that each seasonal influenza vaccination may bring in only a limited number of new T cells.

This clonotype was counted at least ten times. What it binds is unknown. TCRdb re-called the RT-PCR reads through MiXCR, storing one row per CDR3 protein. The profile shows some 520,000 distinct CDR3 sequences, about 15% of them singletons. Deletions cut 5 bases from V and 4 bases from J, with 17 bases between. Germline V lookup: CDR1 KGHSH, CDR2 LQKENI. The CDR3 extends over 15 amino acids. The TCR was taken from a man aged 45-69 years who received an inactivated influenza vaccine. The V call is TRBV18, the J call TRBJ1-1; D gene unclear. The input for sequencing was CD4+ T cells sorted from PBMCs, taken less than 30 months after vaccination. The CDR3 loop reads CASSSPGPRVTEAFF. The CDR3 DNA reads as TGTGCCAGCTCATCTCCGGGTCCTAGGGTCACTGAAGCTTTCTTT.